This passage covers 5 T cell receptor beta chains from one sample sequenced in a study of neurological immune-mediated disorders. From the 5' RACE reads, TCRdb called clonotypes with MiXCR, one entry per CDR3 protein. Of under 60,000 distinct CDR3 sequences in the sample, about 5% were seen once. Sequenced input: CD4+ T cells from blood. The receptors were sampled from a woman under 30 with multiple sclerosis.

This clonotype was recorded at least ten times. The rearrangement uses TRBV10-3 and TRBJ2-1; 9 bases map to TRBD2. The length of the CDR3 is 13 residues. CDR1 and CDR2 from the germline V gene are ENHRY and SYGVKD. J was trimmed by 6 bases and V by 7 bases; bases with no gene match: 4. CDR3 bases: TGTGCCATCAAGGAAGCGGGAGGCAATGAGCAGTTCTTC. Its protein is CAIKEAGGNEQFF.

This clonotype has at least ten counts. The chain carries TRBV20-1 and TRBJ1-2; D not resolved. The CDR3 covers 17 residues. CDR1 and CDR2 from the germline V gene are DFQATT and SNEGSKA (reference sequence). Deletions cut 3 bases from V and 4 bases from J, with 24 bases between. The CDR3 loop is CSASNVPPGIPFYGYTF. The CDR3 DNA is TGCAGTGCTAGTAACGTCCCGCCGGGGATCCCTTTCTATGGCTACACCTTC.

This clonotype was detected only once. This chain joins TRBV20-1 and TRBJ2-5, with TRBD2 matching over 11 bases. CDR3 size: 18 residues. CDR1 is DFQATT and CDR2 is SNEGSKA in the germline V gene (reference sequence). Trimming cost V 6 bases and J 8 bases; bases outside gene matches: 23. CDR3 protein: CSARRLAGGTPEVDTQYF. As DNA, the CDR3 is TGCAGTGCCAGAAGGCTAGCGGGGGGCACTCCGGAGGTAGATACCCAGTACTTC.

This clonotype was recorded at least ten times. This sequence joins TRBV12-3 or TRBV12-4 and TRBJ1-2; D gene ambiguous. With 2 bases removed from V and 3 bases from J, the gap between germline ends came to 10 bases. The CDR3 length is 14 residues. The CDR3 nucleotides are TGTGCCAGCAGTTTAATGGGAATGGACTATGGCTACACCTTC. This codes for CASSLMGMDYGYTF.

This clonotype was recorded at least ten times. CDR3 nucleotides: TGCAGTGCTAGAGTTCGTTCCTTTAGCACAGATACGCAGTATTTT. Its translation: CSARVRSFSTDTQYF. The chain employs TRBV20-1 and TRBJ2-3; D unresolved. The V end was cut by 1 base, the J end by 0 bases, with 11 bases between. Germline V gives CDR1 DFQATT, CDR2 SNEGSKA (reference sequence). The CDR3 totals 15 residues.